This T cell receptor beta chain was found in a study of TIL therapy for anti-PD-1-resistant metastatic lung cancer. Study details: Patients had a median age of around 56 years (range 38-75). Tumors carried a median about 1.5 non-synonymous mutations per megabase. Study results and limitations: The baseline peripheral repertoire was partially replaced by infused TIL clonotypes that later decayed. The cohort had more treatment-naive, never-smoker and oncogene-addicted patients than typical.

Time point denoted: pre-treatment sample, taken before nivolumab and TIL therapy. The length of the CDR3 is 16 residues. Germline assignment: CDR1 SGHTA and CDR2 FQGNSA. The V gene lost 2 bases and the J gene lost 8 bases, with 19 bases spanning the gap. Concerning this clone itself: Its target is unknown.

Sequencing used immunoSEQ v3. This table comes from immunoSEQ multiplex PCR, and its TCRdb copy is limited to in-frame clones, with some not included. The table includes approximately 45,000 clones, 79% detected once. This TCR came from a man aged 70 or older with non-small cell lung cancer. The J gene is TRBJ2-1, the V gene TRBV7-2, with D possibly being TRBD2 (6 bases). Sequences were derived from blood, sampled at baseline. The CDR3 spells CASSLYQPGVGDEQFF. For the CDR3, the DNA is TGTGCCAGCAGCTTATATCAACCGGGAGTCGGGGATGAGCAGTTCTTC.